This TCR beta chain came from a study of T-cell memory formation after mild COVID-19. Looking at the study overall: Each donor largely had its own TCR clusters.

Using its own MiXCR run on the 5' RACE reads, TCRdb lists one record per CDR3 protein. Of 200,000 to 300,000 distinct CDR3 sequences listed, over 8.5% are singletons. The germline V and J ends were trimmed by 5 bases and 0 bases, with 21 bases remaining between them. The CDR3 is 17 amino acids. CDR1 is DFQATT, CDR2 SNEGSKA, per germline (reference sequence). About this clonotype: Its antigen is unknown.

Study-level findings and limits: CD8+ contracting clones occupied EMRA, while CD4+ ones occupied mainly CM and EM.

The V and J genes are TRBV20-1 and TRBJ2-3, with D maybe TRBD2 (5 bases). This sequence originates from a man younger than 30 who had mild COVID-19 (a few samples of this study predate the infection). Cell type and time point are not known. The sequencing input was PBMCs or a T cell subset sorted from them (not recorded which). CDR3 in DNA: TGCAGTGCTCCAGAGGGCGTGGTTTGGAGTAGCACAGATACGCAGTATTTT. It specifies CSAPEGVVWSSTDTQYF.